This TCR beta chain comes out of a study of blood T cell repertoires in COVID-19. Study information: The origin of the acute and convalescent COVID-19 samples was the United States, Italy and Spain. PBMCs, B-cell-depleted T cells, or T cells were the source of the cDNA or gDNA that made up the material.

The sample holds one count of this clone. One Seattle source followed patients from active infection through their disease course. The V and J ends lost 7 bases and 3 bases, in that order; junction bases with no gene match: 11. In germline, CDR1 is SQVTM, CDR2 ANQGSEA. The CDR3 contains 16 residues. How the authors handled the data: Reference gene primers were amplified, and this amplification served to estimate nucleated cell counts. TCRdb keeps only in-frame clones here, not all; method: immunoSEQ multiplex PCR. That table gives V, J and clone size, and the DNA gave D and trimming. The sample holds tens of thousands of clones, around 77% seen once.

The sequencing sample was made of peripheral blood. This sequence was found in a man aged 70 or older with COVID-19, enrolled during active disease. The genes are TRBV29-1 and TRBJ1-3; 11 bases map to TRBD1. The CDR3 sequence: CSGYRDRGNIGNTIYF. For the CDR3, the DNA is TGCAGCGGATACCGGGACAGGGGGAACATTGGAAACACCATATATTTT.